The 9 T cell receptor beta chains below all came from one sample that was sequenced in a study of molecular identifiers for immune sequencing clone quantification (dated 2018 in TCRdb). Preparation of the library involved PCR. The sequencing machine was a NextSeq 500. TCRdb reprocessed the public reads (quality trimming at Q25 with fastp, clone calling with MiXCR) and kept in-frame beta chains. CDR3 protein duplicates are merged, each entry listing the most common genes and DNA. Recorded for this sample are some 94,000 distinct CDR3 sequences; about 23% of them occurred a single time. 0.78% of the sample is in the top ten clones. The specimen was naive CD8+ T cells from blood, with Jurkat cell RNA spiked in. The cell subset or site label for this specimen denotes: FACS-sorted CD8+CD4-CCR7+CD45RA+ naive T cells. These receptors came from a human donor in good health. Some libraries in this study had Jurkat cell RNA spiked in.

In this sample, this clonotype turned up many times. This chain joins TRBV12-3 or TRBV12-4 and TRBJ2-3, with 7 bases lining up with TRBD2. CDR3 length: 16 amino acids. Trimming removed 7 bases from V and 0 bases from J; junction bases left unmatched: 10. The CDR3 region has the DNA TGTGCCAGCACCCCACTGGGGGGGACTAGCACAGATACGCAGTATTTT. Protein sequence: CASTPLGGTSTDTQYF.

The rearrangement joins TRBV4-1 to TRBJ1-5, with unresolved D. This CDR3 contains 13 residues. The germline V gene has CDR1 MGHRA and CDR2 YSYEKL. Trimming left V 0 bases short and J 6 bases short, with 6 bases between. Written as DNA, the CDR3 is TGCGCCAGCAGCCAAGAATTGAGTCAGCCCCAGCATTTT. This codes for CASSQELSQPQHF.

Comment on this clonotype: One base away lies a much larger clone, so this may be a sequencing read error. V is TRBV28 and J is TRBJ2-7; D gene unclear. Germline CDR1 reads MDHEN; CDR2 reads SYDVKM. V lost 4 bases to trimming and J lost 2 bases, with 15 bases between them. The CDR3 runs to 15 residues. The CDR3 is CASSSRVAGAYEQYF. The CDR3 bases are TGTGCCAGCAGTTCCCGGGTAGCCGGAGCCTACGAGCAGTACTTC.

This clonotype was seen many times. The V call is TRBV5-1, the J call TRBJ2-7; maybe TRBD1 (6 bases). Deletions cut 0 bases from V and 4 bases from J, with 14 bases between. CDR1 SGHRS and CDR2 YFSETQ come from the germline V gene. This CDR3 is built from 15 residues. The CDR3 nucleotides read TGCGCCAGCAGCTTGGTAGGTCAGGGGCTTTACGAGCAGTACTTC. This gives the protein CASSLVGQGLYEQYF.

This clonotype showed up many times. This chain links TRBV20-1 with TRBJ2-7; possibly TRBD1 or TRBD2 for D (5 bases each). The germline V gene has CDR1 DFQATT and CDR2 SNEGSKA (reference sequence). CDR3 length: 13 residues. Trimming took 4 bases from V and 1 from J, leaving 11 bases between them. CDR3 nucleotide sequence: TGCAGTGCTACCCGGGGCGCTTCCTACGAGCAGTACTTC. It codes for CSATRGASYEQYF.

The chain links TRBV7-9 to TRBJ1-1; D not resolved. Trimming cost V 3 bases and J 5 bases, with 10 bases left between them. The CDR3 covers 13 residues. In germline, CDR1 is SEHNR, CDR2 FQNEAQ (reference sequence). CDR3: CASSLGLGTEAFF. The CDR3 nucleotides are TGTGCCAGCAGCTTGGGCCTGGGAACTGAAGCTTTCTTT.

Only a few counts were recorded for this clonotype. The rearrangement links TRBV30 to TRBJ1-2, with 8 positions matching TRBD1. The germline V gene encodes CDR1 GTSNPN and CDR2 SVGIG (reference sequence). The CDR3 is 13 amino acids. J was trimmed by 6 bases and V by 0 bases; bases with no gene match: 3. The CDR3 loop is CAWSVGQGDGYTF. Written as DNA, the CDR3 is TGTGCCTGGAGTGTAGGACAGGGAGATGGCTACACCTTC.

This clonotype was recorded many times. The chain recombines TRBV29-1 with TRBJ2-5; tentative D call: TRBD1 (6 bases). The V end was cut by 4 bases, the J end by 4 bases, with 16 bases between. The CDR3 is 14 residues long. Germline V gene sequence: CDR1 SQVTM, CDR2 ANQGSEA. The CDR3 DNA follows: TGCAGCGTTGGATCGACAGGAGAGTTAGAGACCCAGTACTTC. The encoded protein is CSVGSTGELETQYF.

This clonotype was detected ten times or more. The chain has TRBV25-1 and TRBJ2-1, with TRBD2 identical over 8 bases. The ends lost 10 bases at V and 2 bases at J; junction bases unmatched: 10. Germline V CDR1 and CDR2: MGHDK, SYGVNS. The CDR3 runs 15 residues. CDR3 in amino acids: CATQGVGRAYNEQFF. In DNA form, the CDR3 reads TGTGCCACCCAAGGGGTCGGGAGGGCCTACAATGAGCAGTTCTTC.